This TCR beta chain was captured by sequencing in a study of shared clonotypes between healthy human individuals. Assay: immunoSEQ multiplex PCR; the TCRdb copy retains only in-frame clones and omits some. The table has 2 million to 2.5 million clones, 85% to 95% seen once; the top ten hold 0.39%. Trimming took 1 base from V and 7 from J, leaving 14 bases between them. CDR3 length equals 14 residues. CDR1 is SGHKS and CDR2 is YYEKEE in the germline V gene (reference sequence). Remarks on this clone: Its antigen is unknown.

Points from the study as a whole: Researchers sampled blood only, noting tissue repertoires likely differ.

The sequence derives from a man aged 18 to 30 in good health. Some clones in this sample may be carry-over from other donors' samples. The chain recombines TRBV5-5 with TRBJ2-5; D may be TRBD1 (5 bases). The sequencing sample was made of naive CD4+ T cells from PBMCs. Subset noted: CD45RA+ positively selected. The CDR3 DNA is TGTGCCAGCAGCTTGCGAACAGGTTGGGGGACCCAGTACTTC. Residues: CASSLRTGWGTQYF.